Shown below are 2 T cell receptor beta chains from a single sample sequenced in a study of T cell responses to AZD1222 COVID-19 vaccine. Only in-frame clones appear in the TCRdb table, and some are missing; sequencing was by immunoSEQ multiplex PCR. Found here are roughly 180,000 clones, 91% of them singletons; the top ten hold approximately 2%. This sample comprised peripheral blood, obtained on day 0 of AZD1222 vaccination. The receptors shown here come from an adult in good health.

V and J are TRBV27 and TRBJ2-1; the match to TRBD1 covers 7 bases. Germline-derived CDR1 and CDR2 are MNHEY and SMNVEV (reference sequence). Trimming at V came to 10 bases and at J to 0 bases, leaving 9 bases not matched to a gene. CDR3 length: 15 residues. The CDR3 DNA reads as TGTGCCATCTCCAGGACAGGTAGCTCCTACAATGAGCAGTTCTTC. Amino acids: CAISRTGSSYNEQFF.

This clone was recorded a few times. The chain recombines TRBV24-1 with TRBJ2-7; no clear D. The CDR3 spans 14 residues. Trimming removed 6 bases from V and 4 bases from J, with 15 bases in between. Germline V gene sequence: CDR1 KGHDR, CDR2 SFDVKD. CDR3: CATSSVRWPYEQYF. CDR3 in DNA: TGTGCCACCAGTTCTGTCAGGTGGCCTTACGAGCAGTACTTC.